This T cell receptor beta chain was found in a study of blood T cell repertoires in COVID-19. Study at large: PBMCs, B-cell-depleted T cells, or T cells were the source of the cDNA or gDNA that made up the material.

This CDR3 contains 16 residues. CDR1 is SGHRS, CDR2 YFSETQ, per germline. Germline trimming cut 0 bases from V and 7 bases from J; bases unmatched to any gene: 7. Original handling: It was from reference gene primer amplification that nucleated cell counts were estimated. Sequenced by immunoSEQ multiplex PCR; TCRdb stores in-frame clones only, minus some. The V and J calls and the clone size are those of that table, but D and trimming were determined from the DNA. The sample lists 250,000 to 300,000 clones, roughly 89% occurring once. Sample: peripheral blood. The chain links TRBV5-1 to TRBJ1-6; 7 bases are a match to TRBD1. This receptor was obtained from a man aged 50 to 60 with acute or convalescent COVID-19. CDR3 nucleotide sequence: TGCGCCAGCAGCTTGGCCGTTGGGACAGAGAATTCACCCCTCCACTTT. Protein: CASSLAVGTENSPLHF. Drawing the rest from reference TRBV5-1 and TRBJ1-6, the complete variable domain is KAGVTQTPRYLIKTRGQQVTLSCSPISGHRSVSWYQQTPGQGLQFLFEYFSETQRNKGNFPGRFSGRQFSNSRSEMNVSTLELGDSALYLCASSLAVGTENSPLHFGNGTRLTVT.